Below, 32 T cell receptor beta chains from the same sample are listed, as sequenced in a study of a mutant IDH1 vaccine in newly diagnosed glioma. The time point: baseline, week 1 (first vaccination visit). As to treatment: pre-vaccination baseline after standard-of-care therapy. Data came from immunoSEQ multiplex PCR; TCRdb stores just in-frame clones and leaves some out. The sample lists about 96,000 clones, just under 80% seen once, with 7.5% in the top ten. The input for sequencing was PBMCs, taken from a glioma patient treated with radiotherapy, temozolomide or both. These receptors originate from a man aged 40-50 years with glioma.

J is TRBJ1-1 and V is TRBV11-3, with D unresolved. The V end lost 1 base, the J end lost 0 bases, and 6 bases lay between the germline ends. Per the germline V gene, CDR1 is SGHNT and CDR2 is YENEEA. The CDR3 is 14 amino acids. The CDR3 region has the DNA TGTGCCAGCAGCTTAGGAGGCGTGAACACTGAAGCTTTCTTT. It encodes CASSLGGVNTEAFF.

The V gene is TRBV7-9, the J gene TRBJ2-1; 14 bases are a match to TRBD2. This CDR3 has 15 residues. CDR1 is SEHNR and CDR2 is FQNEAQ in the germline V gene (reference sequence). V gave up 5 bases and J gave up 7 bases; unmatched junction bases: 4. The chain's CDR3 is CASSLGTSGGNEQFF. CDR3 bases: TGTGCCAGCAGCCTAGGGACTAGCGGGGGTAATGAGCAGTTCTTC.

This clone was picked up one time. This is likely a read error, given that the CDR3 carries no conserved phenylalanine or tryptophan at its end. This chain connects TRBV6-6 to TRBJ1-6; possibly TRBD1 for D (5 bases). V was cut by 7 bases and J by 8 bases, with 18 bases left in between. The CDR3 spans 15 residues. CDR1 and CDR2 (germline): MNHNY, SVGAGI (reference sequence). In nucleotides, the CDR3 is TGTGCCAGCACAGTTGGGGCGAGCTGGGATTCACCCCTCCACTCT. Translated, it gives CASTVGASWDSPLHS.

This chain links TRBV11-2 with TRBJ2-7, with D tentatively TRBD2 (7 bases). The CDR3 is made up of 12 amino acids. Looked up from germline, CDR1 is SGHAT and CDR2 is FQNNGV. The ends were cut back, 6 bases at V and 2 bases at J, with 8 bases in the middle. The CDR3 spells CASRGGAYEQYF. For the CDR3, the DNA is TGTGCCAGCAGAGGGGGGGCCTACGAGCAGTACTTC.

This chain uses TRBV30 with TRBJ1-2; a weak D match, TRBD1 (5 bases). Germline V gene lookup returns CDR1 GTSNPN and CDR2 SVGIG (reference sequence). CDR3 length equals 12 residues. Trimming took off 1 base at V and 4 bases at J, with 7 bases between the two ends. The DNA for the CDR3 is TGTGCCTGGAGTGAGGGGCTCTATGGCTACACCTTC. Amino acids: CAWSEGLYGYTF.

J is TRBJ2-4 and V is TRBV28; tentatively, D is TRBD1 (5 bases). Trimming removed 6 bases at V and 2 bases at J, with 14 bases between. The germline V gene has CDR1 MDHEN and CDR2 SYDVKM. This CDR3 is built from 15 residues. CDR3 nucleotides: TGTGCCAGCAGCTCCATTGGGGCCCCCAAAAACATTCAGTACTTC. This codes for CASSSIGAPKNIQYF. The full variable domain, in which reference TRBV28 and TRBJ2-4 provide the parts outside the CDR3, is DVKVTQSSRYLVKRTGEKVFLECVQDMDHENMFWYRQDPGLGLRLIYFSYDVKMKEKGDIPEGYSVSREKKERFSLILESASTNQTSMYLCASSSIGAPKNIQYFGAGTRLSVL.

Regarding this clone: The sample has other DNA sequences that encode this CDR3 too. The chain couples TRBV7-8 to TRBJ2-7, with 7 nucleotides matching TRBD1. J gave up 2 bases and V 3 bases, and 7 bases lay outside the gene matches. Germline V gene sequence: CDR1 SGHVS, CDR2 FQNEAQ. This CDR3 comprises 15 residues. For the CDR3, the DNA is TGTGCCAGCAGCTTCCTTAGGGGACAGACCTACGAGCAGTACTTC. Encoded protein: CASSFLRGQTYEQYF. Full variable domain (outside the CDR3, taken from reference TRBV7-8 and TRBJ2-7): GAGVSQSPRYKVAKRGQDVALRCDPISGHVSLFWYQQALGQGPEFLTYFQNEAQLDKSGLPSDRFFAERPEGSVSTLKIQRTQQEDSAVYLCASSFLRGQTYEQYFGPGTRLTVT.

V usage is TRBV27 and J usage is TRBJ2-3; TRBD2 matches at 14 bases. Germline CDR1 reads MNHEY; CDR2 reads SMNVEV (reference sequence). Trimming took 8 bases from V and 5 from J; bases not matched to a gene: 9. This CDR3 is built from 16 residues. The CDR3 bases are TGTGCCAGCGGACCCAGACTAGCGGGAGGGGTAGATACGCAGTATTTT. This sequence encodes CASGPRLAGGVDTQYF.

The CDR3 coding sequence is TGTGCCAGCACGCAATCCGGGACTAGACAAGAGACCCAGTACTTC. It yields the protein CASTQSGTRQETQYF. The chain combines TRBV9 with TRBJ2-5, with TRBD2 matching 8 bases. Trimming cost V 6 bases and J 2 bases; bases outside gene matches: 9. Germline loops: CDR1 SGDLS, CDR2 YYNGEE. This CDR3 region has 15 residues.

The V and J genes are TRBV14 and TRBJ1-4; 7 bases match TRBD1. This CDR3 is 15 amino acids long. Germline values: CDR1 SGHDN, CDR2 FVKESK. V lost 1 base to trimming and J lost 7 bases; unmatched junction nucleotides: 6. CDR3 sequence reads: CASSQVQGLAEKLFF. The DNA for the CDR3 is TGTGCCAGCAGCCAAGTACAGGGGCTGGCTGAAAAACTGTTTTTT.

This clone was picked up a small number of times. The chain links TRBV25-1 to TRBJ2-5; either TRBD1 or TRBD2 may fit D (5 bases each). V lost 2 bases to trimming and J lost 5 bases, with 12 bases between them. Looked up from germline, CDR1 is MGHDK and CDR2 is SYGVNS. The CDR3 loop spans 14 amino acids. CDR3 amino acids: CASSEGQGGETQYF. CDR3 in DNA: TGTGCCAGCAGTGAAGGGCAGGGCGGGGAGACCCAGTACTTC.

The V and J genes are TRBV29-1 and TRBJ2-1; D is uncertain. The germline gives CDR1 SQVTM, CDR2 ANQGSEA. This CDR3 is 12 amino acids long. This chain's CDR3 is CSGVGVDNEQFF. The CDR3 nucleotides read TGCAGTGGTGTGGGTGTCGACAATGAGCAGTTCTTC.

V and J are TRBV5-6 and TRBJ2-1, with 11 positions matching TRBD2. CDR1 is SGHDT, CDR2 YYEEEE, per germline. J gave up 9 bases and V 5 bases, and 7 bases lay outside the gene matches. The CDR3 covers 14 residues. The CDR3 reads CASSLSGGAGEQFF. The CDR3 DNA reads TGTGCCAGCAGTCTTAGCGGGGGGGCCGGTGAGCAGTTCTTC. Variable domain in full (rest from reference TRBV5-6 and TRBJ2-1): DAGVTQSPTHLIKTRGQQVTLRCSPKSGHDTVSWYQQALGQGPQFIFQYYEEEERQRGNFPDRFSGHQFPNYSSELNVNALLLGDSALYLCASSLSGGAGEQFFGPGTRLTVL.

V usage is TRBV19 and J usage is TRBJ2-7; 14 nucleotides match TRBD2. Per germline, CDR1 LNHDA and CDR2 SQIVND (reference sequence). The junction had 3 bases not matched to a gene; V was cut back by 9 bases and J by 5 bases. CDR3 length equals 13 residues. As DNA, the CDR3 is TGTGCCAGCGGGACTAGCGGGAGTGACGAGCAGTACTTC. Translated, it gives CASGTSGSDEQYF.

The V and J genes are TRBV7-6 and TRBJ1-5; TRBD1 agrees at 7 bases. CDR1 and CDR2 (germline): SGHVS, FNYEAQ. The CDR3 is 20 residues long. Trimming cost V 5 bases and J 0 bases; bases outside gene matches: 19. The CDR3 loop reads CASSPATGQRAPYSNQPQHF. The CDR3 DNA sequence: TGTGCCAGCAGCCCAGCCACGGGACAGAGAGCCCCTTATAGCAATCAGCCCCAGCATTTT.

The J gene is TRBJ1-5, the V gene TRBV29-1, with D tentatively TRBD1 (5 bases). Per the germline V gene, CDR1 is SQVTM and CDR2 is ANQGSEA. CDR3 size: 13 residues. V lost 3 bases to trimming and J lost 5 bases, with 11 bases between them. The CDR3 loop reads CSVDSGTDQPQHF. The CDR3 coding sequence is TGCAGCGTTGATTCCGGGACTGATCAGCCCCAGCATTTT.

V and J are TRBV6-5 and TRBJ2-7, with D perhaps TRBD1 or TRBD2 (6 bases each). Trimming took 4 bases from V and 0 from J, leaving 13 bases between them. This CDR3 spans 15 amino acids. Germline CDR1 is MNHEY and CDR2 is SVGAGI. The CDR3 spells CASSLTGAYSYEQYF. Here the CDR3 DNA reads TGTGCCAGCAGTTTAACGGGGGCCTACTCCTACGAGCAGTACTTC.

The chain employs TRBV5-6 and TRBJ2-5; the D gene could be TRBD1 or TRBD2 (5 bases each). CDR1 and CDR2 from the germline V gene are SGHDT and YYEEEE. CDR3 length: 14 residues. With 6 bases removed from V and 5 bases from J, the gap between germline ends came to 17 bases. Here the CDR3 reads CASNIARGGETQYF. CDR3 in DNA: TGTGCCAGCAACATAGCCCGGGGCGGGGAGACCCAGTACTTC.

This clone has a handful of counts. The V call is TRBV29-1, the J call TRBJ2-1; possibly TRBD2 for D (6 bases). This CDR3 region has 20 residues. Germline lookup yields CDR1 SQVTM and CDR2 ANQGSEA. V lost 1 base to trimming and J lost 6 bases, with 31 bases between them. The CDR3 DNA sequence: TGCAGCGTTGAAGTTTACGGTAGAGCCTTGAGGACTAAACTAAGCAATGAGCAGTTCTTC. Its protein is CSVEVYGRALRTKLSNEQFF.

This chain links TRBV19 with TRBJ2-3, with D perhaps TRBD1 or TRBD2 (6 bases each). Trimming took off 3 bases at V and 2 bases at J, with 15 bases between the two ends. The CDR3 extends over 16 amino acids. Germline-derived CDR1 and CDR2 are LNHDA and SQIVND (reference sequence). The DNA for the CDR3 is TGTGCCAGTAGTATCCCCAGGGGAGGATTCACAGATACGCAGTATTTT. Translating it yields CASSIPRGGFTDTQYF.

This clone has more than one count but fewer than ten. The CDR3 nucleotides are TGCGCCAGCAGCTTGGCCGGGACACTACTCACCGGGGAGCTGTTTTTT. It yields the protein CASSLAGTLLTGELFF. The chain couples TRBV5-1 to TRBJ2-2; D perhaps matches TRBD1 (6 bases). The CDR3 sequence is 16 residues long. Germline V gene lookup returns CDR1 SGHRS and CDR2 YFSETQ. V was trimmed by 0 bases and J by 4 bases, leaving 13 bases between them.

The chain carries TRBV6-4 and TRBJ2-3, with 8 bases aligning to TRBD2. CDR1 and CDR2 (germline): MRHNA, SNTAGT. With 0 bases clipped from V and 0 bases from J, the junction kept 2 bases outside the gene matches. This CDR3 has 16 amino acids. As DNA, the CDR3 is TGTGCCAGCAGTGACTCCGCGGGGGGCAGCACAGATACGCAGTATTTT. Protein product: CASSDSAGGSTDTQYF.

The CDR3 reads CASSQETAGNTIYF. The DNA of the CDR3 is TGTGCCAGCAGCCAAGAGACTGCTGGAAACACCATATATTTT. The chain couples TRBV4-2 to TRBJ1-3; D is unclear. CDR1 LGHNA and CDR2 YNFKEQ come from the germline V gene. The CDR3 has 14 amino acids. V lost 0 bases and J 2 bases, leaving 5 bases between the germline ends.

The chain combines TRBV7-9 with TRBJ2-7; 11 bases are shared with TRBD1. The CDR3 totals 15 residues. V was pared by 1 base and J by 8 bases, with 7 bases of the junction left unmatched. Germline loops: CDR1 SEHNR, CDR2 FQNEAQ (reference sequence). CDR3 DNA: TGTGCCAGCAGCTTAGAAGGGACAGGGGGAATCAAGCAGTACTTC. This translates into CASSLEGTGGIKQYF. Drawing the rest from reference TRBV7-9 and TRBJ2-7, the complete variable domain is DTGVSQNPRHKITKRGQNVTFRCDPISEHNRLYWYRQTLGQGPEFLTYFQNEAQLEKSRLLSDRFSAERPKGSFSTLEIQRTEQGDSAMYLCASSLEGTGGIKQYFGPGTRLTVT.

This clone was seen more than once but under ten times. This rearrangement joins TRBV5-6 to TRBJ1-1; D remains ambiguous. The CDR3 contains 12 residues. Germline V gene data show CDR1 as SGHDT and CDR2 as YYEEEE. Trimming shortened V by 1 base and J by 7 bases, and 8 bases separated the two germline ends. The CDR3: CASSLTSVEAFF. The CDR3 nucleotides read TGTGCCAGCAGCTTGACCAGCGTTGAAGCTTTCTTT.

The V call is TRBV4-3, the J call TRBJ1-2; D is uncertain. The ends were cut back, 1 base at V and 0 bases at J, with 6 bases in the middle. This CDR3 has 14 amino acids. Germline V gives CDR1 LGHNA, CDR2 YSLEER. The DNA for the CDR3 is TGCGCCAGCAGCCAAGGGGTCGCTAACTATGGCTACACCTTC. This gives the protein CASSQGVANYGYTF.

This clone turned up a few times. The chain joins TRBV28 to TRBJ2-4; D uncertain. Looked up from germline, CDR1 is MDHEN and CDR2 is SYDVKM. This CDR3 comprises 16 residues. The germline V and J ends were trimmed by 5 bases and 0 bases, with 14 bases remaining between them. CDR3 in DNA: TGTGCCAGCAGTCTCTCTACCGTCCTAGCCAAAAACATTCAGTACTTC. It translates to CASSLSTVLAKNIQYF.

CDR3 nucleotides: TGTGCCAGCAGCTTAGATAGTTACGCAGGGTGGGATGAAGCTTTCTTT. Amino acids: CASSLDSYAGWDEAFF. This rearrangement joins TRBV7-2 to TRBJ1-1, with D maybe TRBD1 (5 bases). The germline V gene encodes CDR1 SGHTA and CDR2 FQGNSA. This CDR3 has 16 residues. V was shortened by 1 base and J by 7 bases, with 19 bases between the two germline ends.

The J gene is TRBJ1-3, the V gene TRBV5-1; D gene uncertain. Looked up from germline, CDR1 is SGHRS and CDR2 is YFSETQ. The CDR3 loop spans 15 amino acids. V was shortened by 0 bases and J by 0 bases, with 7 bases between the two germline ends. For the CDR3, the DNA is TGCGCCAGCAGCTTGGACGGGTACTCTGGAAACACCATATATTTT. Its translation is CASSLDGYSGNTIYF.

This clone was counted once. V is TRBV21-1 and J is TRBJ1-5; TRBD1 is the table's D call, not checked against the DNA. TRBV21-1 is an annotated pseudogene. The CDR3 loop spans 16 amino acids. For the CDR3, the DNA is TGTGCCAGCTTCCAACCGAGGGACAGGATAGATCAGCCCCAGCATTTT. This encodes CASFQPRDRIDQPQHF.

The rearrangement joins TRBV4-2 to TRBJ1-5, with D perhaps matching TRBD1 (6 bases). The V end lost 2 bases, the J end lost 5 bases, and 16 bases lay between the germline ends. Germline lookup yields CDR1 LGHNA and CDR2 YNFKEQ. The CDR3 loop spans 16 amino acids. In DNA, the CDR3 is TGTGCCAGCAGCCAAACGATGGGAGGGGGACATCAGCCCCAGCATTTT. It codes for CASSQTMGGGHQPQHF.

This clone showed up just once. The chain joins TRBV7-9 to TRBJ2-1; either TRBD1 or TRBD2 may supply D (5 bases each). The germline V gene has CDR1 SEHNR and CDR2 FQNEAQ (reference sequence). The CDR3 runs to 14 residues. V was pared by 4 bases and J by 7 bases, with 14 bases between. CDR3 bases: TGTGCCAGCAGCTGGGTGGGGGTCGGGAATGAGCAGTTCTTC. Protein: CASSWVGVGNEQFF.